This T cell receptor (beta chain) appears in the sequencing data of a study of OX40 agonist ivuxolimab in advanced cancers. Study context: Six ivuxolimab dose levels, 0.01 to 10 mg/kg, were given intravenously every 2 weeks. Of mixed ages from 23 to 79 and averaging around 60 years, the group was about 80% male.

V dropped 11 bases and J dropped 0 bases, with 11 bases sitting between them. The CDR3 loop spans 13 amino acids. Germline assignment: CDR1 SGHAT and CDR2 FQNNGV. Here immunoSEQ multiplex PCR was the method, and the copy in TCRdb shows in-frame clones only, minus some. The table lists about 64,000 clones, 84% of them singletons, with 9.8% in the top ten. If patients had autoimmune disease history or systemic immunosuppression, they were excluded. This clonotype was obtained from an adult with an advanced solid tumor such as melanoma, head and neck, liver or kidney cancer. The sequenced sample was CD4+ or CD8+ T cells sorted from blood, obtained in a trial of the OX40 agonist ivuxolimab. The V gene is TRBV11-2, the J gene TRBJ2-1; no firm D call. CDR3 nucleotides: TGTGCCTGTAGAAGGGACTCCTACAATGAGCAGTTCTTC. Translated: CACRRDSYNEQFF.